This T cell receptor (beta chain) was captured in a study of blood T cell repertoires in COVID-19. Study overall: Samples taken during acute and convalescent COVID-19 were collected in the United States, Italy and Spain. PBMCs, B-cell-depleted T cells, or T cells were the source of the cDNA or gDNA that made up the material.

In this sample, this clone turned up once. Study processing details: Amplifying reference gene primers gave estimates of nucleated cell counts. The data were produced by immunoSEQ multiplex PCR, yet TCRdb's version contains in-frame clones alone and is incomplete. That table furnishes V, J and clone size, whereas the DNA furnished D and trimming. The sample has approximately 240,000 clones, around four fifths seen once. The CDR3 is made up of 13 amino acids. Germline V gene data show CDR1 as SGHDN and CDR2 as FVKESK. V was shortened by 0 bases and J by 8 bases, with 8 bases between the two germline ends.

Sequenced: peripheral blood. This clonotype originated in a woman between 55 and 75 years old who had recovered from COVID-19. J is TRBJ1-3 and V is TRBV14; D is unclear. The CDR3 sequence: CASSQDRGYTIYF. The CDR3 bases are TGTGCCAGCAGCCAAGACCGCGGATACACCATATATTTT.